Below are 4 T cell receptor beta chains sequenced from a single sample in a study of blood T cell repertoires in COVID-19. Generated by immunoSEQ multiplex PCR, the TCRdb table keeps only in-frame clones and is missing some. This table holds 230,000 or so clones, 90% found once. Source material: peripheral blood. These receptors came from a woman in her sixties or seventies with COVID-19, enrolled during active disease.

CDR3 residues: CASSTGQIYGYTF. DNA of the CDR3: TGTGCCAGCTCTACCGGACAGATCTATGGCTACACCTTC. The rearrangement links TRBV18 to TRBJ1-2, with D perhaps TRBD1 (6 bases). This CDR3 comprises 13 residues. The V gene lost 6 bases and the J gene lost 4 bases, with 12 bases spanning the gap. Germline loops: CDR1 KGHSH, CDR2 LQKENI.

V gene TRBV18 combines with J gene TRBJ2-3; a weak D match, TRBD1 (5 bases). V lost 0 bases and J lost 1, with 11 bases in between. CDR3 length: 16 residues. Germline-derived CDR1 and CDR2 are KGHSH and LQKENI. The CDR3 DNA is TGTGCCAGCTCACCACCGGGCCAGGGCCGCACAGATACGCAGTATTTT. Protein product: CASSPPGQGRTDTQYF.

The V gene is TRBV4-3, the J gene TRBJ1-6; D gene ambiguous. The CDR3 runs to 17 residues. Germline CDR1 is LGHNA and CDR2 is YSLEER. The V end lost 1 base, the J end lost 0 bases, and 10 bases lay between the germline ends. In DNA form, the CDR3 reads TGCGCCAGCAGCCAAGTTTTGCGGGTCTCCTATAATTCACCCCTCCACTTT. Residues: CASSQVLRVSYNSPLHF.

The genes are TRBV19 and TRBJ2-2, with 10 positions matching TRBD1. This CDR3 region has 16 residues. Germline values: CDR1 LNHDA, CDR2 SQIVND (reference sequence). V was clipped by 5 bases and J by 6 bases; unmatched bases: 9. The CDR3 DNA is TGTGCCAGTAGTCCCTGGACAGGGGGAAACGCCGGGGAGCTGTTTTTT. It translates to CASSPWTGGNAGELFF.